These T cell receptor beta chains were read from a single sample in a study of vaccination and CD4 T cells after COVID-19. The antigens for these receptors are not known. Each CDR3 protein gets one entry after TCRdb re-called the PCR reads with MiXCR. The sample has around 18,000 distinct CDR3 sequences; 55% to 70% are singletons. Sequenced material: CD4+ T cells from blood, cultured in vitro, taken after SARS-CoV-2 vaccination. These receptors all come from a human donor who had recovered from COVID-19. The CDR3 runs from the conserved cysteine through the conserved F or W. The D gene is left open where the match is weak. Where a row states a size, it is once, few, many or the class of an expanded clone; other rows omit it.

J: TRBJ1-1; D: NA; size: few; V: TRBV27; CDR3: CASSPRASVNTEAFF; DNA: TGTGCCAGCAGTCCAAGGGCGTCGGTGAACACTGAAGCTTTCTTT
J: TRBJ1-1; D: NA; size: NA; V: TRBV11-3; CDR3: CASSLDPGRNTEAFF; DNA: TGTGCCAGCAGCTTAGATCCAGGGAGGAACACTGAAGCTTTCTTT
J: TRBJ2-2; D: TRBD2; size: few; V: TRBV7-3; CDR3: CASSLGLAGVTGELFF; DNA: TGTGCCAGCAGCTTAGGGCTAGCGGGAGTAACCGGGGAGCTGTTTTTT
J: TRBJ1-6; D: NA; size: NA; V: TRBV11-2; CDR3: CASSLARQGDSPLHF; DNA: TGTGCCAGCAGCTTAGCTCGGCAGGGAGATTCACCCCTCCACTTT
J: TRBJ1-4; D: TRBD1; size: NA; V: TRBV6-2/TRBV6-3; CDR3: CASSYHDRGSTNEKLFF; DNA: TGTGCCAGCAGTTACCACGACAGGGGATCAACTAATGAAAAACTGTTTTTT
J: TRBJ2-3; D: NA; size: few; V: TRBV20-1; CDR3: CSASGAVVVRADTQYF; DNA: TGCAGTGCTAGTGGGGCGGTAGTGGTGCGGGCAGATACGCAGTATTTT
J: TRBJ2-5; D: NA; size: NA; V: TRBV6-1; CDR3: CASMWNRETQYF; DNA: TGTGCCAGTATGTGGAATCGCGAGACCCAGTACTTC
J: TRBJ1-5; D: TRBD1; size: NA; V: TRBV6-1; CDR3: CASTETGVRQAQHF; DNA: TGTGCCAGCACGGAGACAGGGGTCCGTCAAGCCCAGCATTTT
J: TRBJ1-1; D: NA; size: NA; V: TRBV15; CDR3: CATSRDFAGNTEAFF; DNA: TGTGCCACCAGCAGAGATTTTGCAGGGAACACTGAAGCTTTCTTT
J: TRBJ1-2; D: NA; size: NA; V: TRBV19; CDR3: CASSIDGSRTLYGYTF; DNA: TGTGCCAGTAGTATAGACGGCAGCAGGACACTCTATGGCTACACCTTC
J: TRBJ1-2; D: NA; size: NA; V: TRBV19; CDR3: CASSTATGLNYGYTF; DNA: TGTGCCAGTAGTACCGCGACAGGACTTAACTATGGCTACACCTTC
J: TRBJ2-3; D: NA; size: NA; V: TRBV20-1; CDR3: CSARKTDGDTQYF; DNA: TGCAGTGCTAGGAAAACGGACGGAGATACGCAGTATTTT
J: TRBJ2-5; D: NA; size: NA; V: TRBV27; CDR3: CASSFLSGGQETQYF; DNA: TGTGCCAGCAGTTTTCTTAGCGGAGGGCAAGAGACCCAGTACTTC
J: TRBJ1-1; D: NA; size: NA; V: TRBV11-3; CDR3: CASSSDQRNTEAFF; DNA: TGTGCCAGCAGCTCGGACCAGCGGAACACTGAAGCTTTCTTT
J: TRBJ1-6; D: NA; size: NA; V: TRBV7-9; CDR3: CASSLTAGTGNSPLHF; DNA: TGTGCCAGCAGCCTAACAGCAGGGACGGGGAATTCACCCCTCCACTTT
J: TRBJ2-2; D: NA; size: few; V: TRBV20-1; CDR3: CSARGSGTNTGELFF; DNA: TGCAGTGCTAGAGGGTCAGGGACGAACACCGGGGAGCTGTTTTTT
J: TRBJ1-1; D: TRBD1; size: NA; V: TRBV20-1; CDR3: CSARGQGGPEAFF; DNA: TGCAGTGCTAGGGGACAGGGGGGGCCTGAAGCTTTCTTT
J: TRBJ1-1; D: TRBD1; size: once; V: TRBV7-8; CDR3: CASSARDSPNTEAFF; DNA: TGTGCCAGCAGCGCGAGGGACAGCCCGAACACTGAAGCTTTCTTT
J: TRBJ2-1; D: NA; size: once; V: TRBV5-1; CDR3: CASSPSGDYNEQFF; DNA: TGCGCCAGCAGCCCGAGCGGAGATTACAATGAGCAGTTCTTC
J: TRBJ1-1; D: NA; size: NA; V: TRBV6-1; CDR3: CASSQDSAKSSEAFF; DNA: TGTGCCAGCAGTCAAGACTCGGCGAAAAGCTCTGAAGCTTTCTTT
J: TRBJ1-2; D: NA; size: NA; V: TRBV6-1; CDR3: CASSGRPPYGYTF; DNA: TGTGCCAGCAGTGGAAGGCCGCCCTATGGCTACACCTTC
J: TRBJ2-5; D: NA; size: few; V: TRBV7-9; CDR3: CASSLGGMDIQETQYF; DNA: TGTGCCAGCAGCTTAGGGGGAATGGACATACAAGAGACCCAGTACTTC
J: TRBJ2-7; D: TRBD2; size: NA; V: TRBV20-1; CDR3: CSAKGTSGKYF; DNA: TGCAGTGCTAAAGGGACTAGCGGGAAGTACTTC
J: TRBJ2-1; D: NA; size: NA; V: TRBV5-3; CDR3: CASSSGGAAQEFF; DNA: TGTGCCAGCAGCTCGGGTGGGGCTGCCCAAGAGTTCTTC
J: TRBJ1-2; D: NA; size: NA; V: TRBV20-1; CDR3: CSARDSWTPRDGYTF; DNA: TGCAGTGCTAGAGACTCTTGGACACCGCGCGATGGCTACACCTTC